A selection of T cell receptor beta chains follows, all from one sample in a study of blood T cell repertoires in COVID-19. Sequenced by immunoSEQ multiplex PCR; TCRdb stores in-frame clones only, minus some. The repertoire holds 20,000 to 25,000 clones, around 80% seen once, with about 13% in the top ten. Sample: peripheral blood. Every receptor here comes from a man in his sixties with active COVID-19. CDR3s include the opening cysteine and the closing phenylalanine or tryptophan. The D gene is left open where the match is weak. Not all rows give a size; the values are once, few, many and, for expanded clones, a class.

j_call v_call clone_size d_call cdr3_nt cdr3_aa
TRBJ2-1 TRBV3-1/TRBV3-2 NA NA TGTGCCAGCAGCCAAGAGGCGAAAGGGGGACACAATGAGCAGTTCTTC CASSQEAKGGHNEQFF
TRBJ1-4 TRBV19 once TRBD1 TGTGCCAGTAGTAGATGGACAGGACTAAATGAAAAACTGTTTTTT CASSRWTGLNEKLFF
TRBJ2-7 TRBV9 NA NA TGTGCCAGCAGCTCTACGGGGACTGCCTCCTACGAGCAGTACTTC CASSSTGTASYEQYF
TRBJ2-1 TRBV12-5 NA NA TGTGCTAGTGGTCAAGGGGGGGAGACGAGGGAGCAGTTCTTC CASGQGGETREQFF
TRBJ1-2 TRBV6-4 NA NA TGTGCCAGCAGGATGGAGGGGAATTCTAACTATGGCTACACCTTC CASRMEGNSNYGYTF
TRBJ2-4 TRBV19 few TRBD1 TGTGCCAGTAGCATGACACAGGGGGCGGACAAAAACATTCAGTACTTC CASSMTQGADKNIQYF
TRBJ2-3 TRBV6-1 once TRBD2 TGTGCCAGCAGTGAAGCGCGCCTAGCGGGAGGCCCAAGCACAGATACGCAGTATTTT CASSEARLAGGPSTDTQYF
TRBJ2-5 TRBV7-2 NA TRBD2 TGTGCCAGCAGCTTAGACGGGAGGGCCGGTGAGACCCAGTACTTC CASSLDGRAGETQYF
TRBJ2-7 TRBV4-3 NA TRBD1 TGCGCCAGCAGCCAAGGGACAGGGGAGACCTACGAGCAGTACTTC CASSQGTGETYEQYF
TRBJ2-1 TRBV5-1 NA TRBD2 TGCGCCAGCAGCCCCGCAGCCGGTAGCGGGAGTAGTGAGCAGTTCTTC CASSPAAGSGSSEQFF
TRBJ2-1 TRBV2 NA TRBD2 TGTGCCAGCAGTTCCAACCGGGGACTAGTGTCGAATGAGCAGTTCTTC CASSSNRGLVSNEQFF
TRBJ2-7 TRBV6-5 NA TRBD1 TGTGCCACGACCGGGGGACAGGGGGCGCGGGGGCAGTACTTC CATTGGQGARGQYF
TRBJ2-1 TRBV2 NA NA TGTGCCAGCAGGGAACAGGGCAATGAGCAGTTCTTC CASREQGNEQFF
TRBJ2-5 TRBV7-9 NA NA TGTGCCAGCAGCGAGGACTTGGGACAAGAGACCCAGTACTTC CASSEDLGQETQYF
TRBJ1-2 TRBV6-2/TRBV6-3 NA TRBD1 TGTGCCAGCAGTTACCTGGGACAGGGACTTGGCTACACCTTC CASSYLGQGLGYTF
TRBJ2-2 TRBV11-2 NA TRBD2 TGTGCCAGCCTCCCTAGCGGGAGGAACACCGGGGAGCTGTTTTTT CASLPSGRNTGELFF
TRBJ1-5 TRBV5-1 NA NA TGCGCCAGCAGCCTAACCCCCGGGGGTTATCAGCCCCAGCATTTT CASSLTPGGYQPQHF
TRBJ2-1 TRBV5-1 once NA TGCGCCAGCAGCTTTGGTGCGAGGGCGAATGAGCAGTTCTTC CASSFGARANEQFF
TRBJ2-7 TRBV11-3 NA NA TGTGCCAGCAGCTCAGGGGCAGCCTACGAGCAGTACTTC CASSSGAAYEQYF
TRBJ2-7 TRBV6-2/TRBV6-3 NA NA TGTGCCAGCCGCCACCCTACCTACGAGCAGTACTTC CASRHPTYEQYF
TRBJ2-1 TRBV4-2 NA TRBD1 TGTGCCAGCAGCCAGACGGACAGGGGGCCCAGATACAATGAGCAGTTCTTC CASSQTDRGPRYNEQFF
TRBJ2-2 TRBV27 few TRBD2 TGTGCCAGCACCAGGAAAACCGGGACTAGCGTTACCGGGGAGCTGTTTTTT CASTRKTGTSVTGELFF
TRBJ1-3 TRBV12-5 NA NA TGTGCTAGCACAGTGAGCTCTGGAAACACCATATATTTT CASTVSSGNTIYF
TRBJ1-1 TRBV15 NA NA TGTGCCACCAGCCAGGGGTTGAGGTCTGAAGCTTTCTTT CATSQGLRSEAFF
TRBJ1-2 TRBV5-1 NA NA TGCGCCAGCAGCTTGGGTCCCGCCGAGGGAGGCTACACCTTC CASSLGPAEGGYTF
TRBJ2-7 TRBV24-1 NA NA TGTGCCACCAGTGACTCAGGGTTTGTCGGCGAGCAGTACTTC CATSDSGFVGEQYF
TRBJ2-7 TRBV27 many TRBD2 TGTGCCAGCAGTTTATCCCGGGAGGCCCCCTACGAGCAGTACTTC CASSLSREAPYEQYF
TRBJ2-6 TRBV5-1 NA TRBD2 TGCGCCAGCGCCGGACTAGCGGGACGTGGGGCCAACGTCCTGACTTTC CASAGLAGRGANVLTF
TRBJ2-7 TRBV6-5 once TRBD2 TGTGCCAGCAGAAGAGCGGGAGGGGACTACGAGCAGTACTTC CASRRAGGDYEQYF
TRBJ1-4 TRBV5-6 NA NA TGTGCCAGCAGCTTGTTCGCAACTAATGAAAAACTGTTTTTT CASSLFATNEKLFF
TRBJ2-7 TRBV7-2 once TRBD2 TGTGCCAGCAGCTTAGTAGGCGGGAGGGTCACCTACGAGCAGTACTTC CASSLVGGRVTYEQYF
TRBJ1-1 TRBV24-1 NA NA TGTGCCACCAGTGACAGATGGAACACTGAAGCTTTCTTT CATSDRWNTEAFF
TRBJ2-5 TRBV29-1 NA TRBD1 TGCAGCGTCGAGGGGGCAGGAGAGACCCAGTACTTC CSVEGAGETQYF
TRBJ2-3 TRBV24-1 NA TRBD2 TGTGCCACCAGTGAAAAGCGAGGCGGGAGAAGATTTTTCACAGATACGCAGTATTTT CATSEKRGGRRFFTDTQYF
TRBJ2-3 TRBV5-1 NA NA TGCGCCAGCAGCTCAGGGGTCTTTGGCACAGATACGCAGTATTTT CASSSGVFGTDTQYF
TRBJ2-3 TRBV4-1 NA NA TGCGCCAGCAGCCAAGATGTCATCAGGGGAGGCACAGATACGCAGTATTTT CASSQDVIRGGTDTQYF
TRBJ2-7 TRBV3-1/TRBV3-2 NA NA TGTGCCAGCAGCCAGATGGGGAGTGGTACCCCGAACTTC CASSQMGSGTPNF
TRBJ1-2 TRBV27 once TRBD1 TGTGCCAGCAGTTTACGACCAACAGGGGGGCGGGGCTACACCTTC CASSLRPTGGRGYTF
TRBJ1-5 TRBV21-1 once NA TGTGCCAGCAGCAAAATTGTCCCAAATCAGCCCCAGCATTTT CASSKIVPNQPQHF
TRBJ1-1 TRBV2 NA NA TGTGCCAGCAGTGGAAGCCAGGGTTTTCACACTGAAGCTTTCTTT CASSGSQGFHTEAFF